This passage covers 9 T cell receptor beta chains from one sample sequenced in a study of blood T cell repertoires in COVID-19. Data came from immunoSEQ multiplex PCR; TCRdb stores just in-frame clones and leaves some out. The sample shows 240,000 or so clones, around 90% of them seen only once. Sample: peripheral blood. The receptors originated from a man between 60 and 75 years old who had recovered from COVID-19.

The chain links TRBV27 to TRBJ2-1, with 8 bases that match TRBD2. CDR1 is MNHEY, CDR2 SMNVEV, per germline (reference sequence). This CDR3 is built from 17 residues. The ends lost 6 bases at V and 0 bases at J; junction bases unmatched: 10. In DNA, the CDR3 is TGTGCCAGCAGGGGAACTAGCGGTATGAGCTCCTACAATGAGCAGTTCTTC. This encodes CASRGTSGMSSYNEQFF.

This sequence joins TRBV5-4 and TRBJ1-2; D is possibly TRBD1 (5 bases). CDR3 length: 16 residues. Germline V lookup: CDR1 SGHNT, CDR2 YYREEE (reference sequence). V lost 0 bases, J lost 1 base, and 13 bases lay in between. As DNA, the CDR3 is TGTGCCAGCAGCTTGGCATATTCCAGGGATAACTATGGCTACACCTTC. Translating gives CASSLAYSRDNYGYTF.

This sequence joins TRBV29-1 and TRBJ1-2, with 7 bases lining up with TRBD1. V lost 6 bases, J lost 3 bases, and 10 bases stayed unmatched. CDR3 length: 14 residues. CDR1 is SQVTM, CDR2 ANQGSEA, per germline. The CDR3 coding sequence is TGCAGCGTCGCCATCAGGGGGGCCTACTATGGCTACACCTTC. It codes for CSVAIRGAYYGYTF.

This clone turned up a few times. This chain uses TRBV18 with TRBJ1-5; 9 nucleotides agree with TRBD1. Per germline, CDR1 KGHSH and CDR2 LQKENI. The CDR3 contains 15 residues. V lost 1 base and J lost 6; bases outside the gene matches: 4. The CDR3 DNA is TGTGCCAGCTCACCACTAGCGGGACAGGGTCAGCCCCAGCATTTT. It is translated as CASSPLAGQGQPQHF.

The DNA of the CDR3 is TGCGCCAGCAGTGAAGGACAGGGGGATGGCACTGAAGCTTTCTTT. Its translation: CASSEGQGDGTEAFF. V is TRBV10-2 and J is TRBJ1-1, with 10 bases lining up with TRBD1. With V trimmed by 3 bases and J by 4 bases, 5 bases remained unmatched. Germline CDR1 is WSHSY and CDR2 is SAAADI. There are 15 residues in the CDR3.

The chain is built from TRBV5-1 and TRBJ1-1; possibly TRBD1 for D (5 bases). V dropped 4 bases and J dropped 4 bases, with 11 bases sitting between them. There are 13 residues in the CDR3. Germline V CDR1 and CDR2: SGHRS, YFSETQ. CDR3 amino acids: CASSRAGTTEAFF. In DNA, the CDR3 is TGCGCCAGCAGCCGCGCGGGGACCACTGAAGCTTTCTTT.

V usage is TRBV18 and J usage is TRBJ2-1; 8 nucleotides agree with TRBD2. The germline gives CDR1 KGHSH, CDR2 LQKENI. The CDR3 is 16 amino acids. J was trimmed by 8 bases and V by 0 bases; bases with no gene match: 9. This CDR3 is CASSPPSRGGGDEQFF. DNA of the CDR3: TGTGCCAGCTCACCACCAAGTCGGGGGGGTGGCGATGAGCAGTTCTTC.

The table lists this clone with a count of one. The chain links TRBV5-1 to TRBJ1-4; a possible D gene is TRBD1 (5 bases). The V end was cut by 1 base, the J end by 0 bases, with 10 bases between. The CDR3 contains 16 residues. In germline, CDR1 is SGHRS, CDR2 YFSETQ. The CDR3 spells CASSLWDFATNEKLFF. Here the CDR3 DNA reads TGCGCCAGCAGCTTGTGGGACTTTGCAACTAATGAAAAACTGTTTTTT.

The chain carries TRBV5-1 and TRBJ1-4; no reliable D call. V was clipped by 0 bases and J by 4 bases, with 4 bases between them. Per the germline V gene, CDR1 is SGHRS and CDR2 is YFSETQ. The CDR3 totals 13 residues. The CDR3 loop is CASSLVLNEKLFF. The CDR3 DNA follows: TGCGCCAGCAGCTTGGTACTTAATGAAAAACTGTTTTTT.